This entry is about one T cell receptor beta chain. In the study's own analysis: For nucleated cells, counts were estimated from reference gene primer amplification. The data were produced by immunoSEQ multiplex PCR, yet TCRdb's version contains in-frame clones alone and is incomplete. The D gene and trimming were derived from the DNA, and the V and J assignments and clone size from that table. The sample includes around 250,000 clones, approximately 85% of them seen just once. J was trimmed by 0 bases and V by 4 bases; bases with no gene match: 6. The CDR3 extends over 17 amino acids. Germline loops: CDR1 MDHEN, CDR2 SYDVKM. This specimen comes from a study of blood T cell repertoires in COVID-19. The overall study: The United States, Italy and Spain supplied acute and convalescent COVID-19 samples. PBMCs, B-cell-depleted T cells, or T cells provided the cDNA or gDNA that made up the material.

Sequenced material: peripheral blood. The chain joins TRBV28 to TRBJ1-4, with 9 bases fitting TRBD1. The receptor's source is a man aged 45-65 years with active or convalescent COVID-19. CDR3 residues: CASSYRTGAATNEKLFF. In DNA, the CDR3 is TGTGCCAGCAGTTATCGGACAGGGGCAGCAACTAATGAAAAACTGTTTTTT. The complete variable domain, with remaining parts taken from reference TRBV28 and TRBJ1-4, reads DVKVTQSSRYLVKRTGEKVFLECVQDMDHENMFWYRQDPGLGLRLIYFSYDVKMKEKGDIPEGYSVSREKKERFSLILESASTNQTSMYLCASSYRTGAATNEKLFFGSGTQLSVL.